In this sample, the clone carrying this T cell receptor beta chain turned up a few times. Its matching antigen is unknown. The data derive from a study of early T cells in non-severe SARS-CoV-2 infection. Study details: Sequencing of bulk RNA from unsorted whole blood was done, without chain pairing. Overall study results and limits: Reliance on VDJdb matching favored anti-spike CD8 responses; private and CD4 specificities were missed.

The library protocol tagged individual cDNA molecules with unique molecular identifiers. TCRdb re-called the 5' RACE reads through MiXCR, storing one row per CDR3 protein. Found here are tens of thousands of distinct CDR3 sequences, around 6.5% of them singletons; the top ten hold roughly 2.8%. This TCR came from an adult who was a healthcare worker with PCR-confirmed SARS-CoV-2 infection or an uninfected control (not recorded which). The specimen was whole blood, collected at baseline.

The CDR3 DNA follows: TGTGCCAGCAGTGTTGGGTCAAACCACCAGCATTTT. As protein: CASSVGSNHQHF. The chain joins TRBV2 to TRBJ1-5; D uncertain. Germline CDR1 reads SNHLY; CDR2 reads FYNNEI. Trimming took 4 bases from V and 12 from J, leaving 13 bases between them. CDR3 length: 12 amino acids.